The T cell receptor (beta chain) under discussion was sequenced for a study of molecular identifiers for immune sequencing clone quantification. Naive CD8 T cells, phenotype CD8+CD4-CCR7+CD45RA+, were sorted. Per the germline V gene, CDR1 is MNHEY and CDR2 is SMNVEV (reference sequence). The CDR3 is 15 amino acids. Between the trimmed V and J ends, which lost 5 bases and 6 bases, there was a span of 17 bases. Generation of bulk TCR libraries relied on previously described methods and listed TCR primers. Using its own MiXCR run on the PCR reads, TCRdb lists one record per CDR3 protein. The table lists over 550,000 distinct CDR3 sequences, roughly 25% of them singletons. This clonotype was counted many times.

The chain employs TRBV27 and TRBJ1-5; no firm D call. The specimen was naive CD8+ T cells from blood, with Jurkat cell RNA spiked in. Regarding subset: FACS-sorted CD8+CD4-CCR7+CD45RA+ naive T cells. This sequence originates from a human donor in good health. Some libraries in this study had Jurkat cell RNA spiked in. The CDR3 DNA reads as TGTGCCAGCAGTCTCGTCTCCTTGCGGGGTCAGCCCCAGCATTTT. It translates to CASSLVSLRGQPQHF.